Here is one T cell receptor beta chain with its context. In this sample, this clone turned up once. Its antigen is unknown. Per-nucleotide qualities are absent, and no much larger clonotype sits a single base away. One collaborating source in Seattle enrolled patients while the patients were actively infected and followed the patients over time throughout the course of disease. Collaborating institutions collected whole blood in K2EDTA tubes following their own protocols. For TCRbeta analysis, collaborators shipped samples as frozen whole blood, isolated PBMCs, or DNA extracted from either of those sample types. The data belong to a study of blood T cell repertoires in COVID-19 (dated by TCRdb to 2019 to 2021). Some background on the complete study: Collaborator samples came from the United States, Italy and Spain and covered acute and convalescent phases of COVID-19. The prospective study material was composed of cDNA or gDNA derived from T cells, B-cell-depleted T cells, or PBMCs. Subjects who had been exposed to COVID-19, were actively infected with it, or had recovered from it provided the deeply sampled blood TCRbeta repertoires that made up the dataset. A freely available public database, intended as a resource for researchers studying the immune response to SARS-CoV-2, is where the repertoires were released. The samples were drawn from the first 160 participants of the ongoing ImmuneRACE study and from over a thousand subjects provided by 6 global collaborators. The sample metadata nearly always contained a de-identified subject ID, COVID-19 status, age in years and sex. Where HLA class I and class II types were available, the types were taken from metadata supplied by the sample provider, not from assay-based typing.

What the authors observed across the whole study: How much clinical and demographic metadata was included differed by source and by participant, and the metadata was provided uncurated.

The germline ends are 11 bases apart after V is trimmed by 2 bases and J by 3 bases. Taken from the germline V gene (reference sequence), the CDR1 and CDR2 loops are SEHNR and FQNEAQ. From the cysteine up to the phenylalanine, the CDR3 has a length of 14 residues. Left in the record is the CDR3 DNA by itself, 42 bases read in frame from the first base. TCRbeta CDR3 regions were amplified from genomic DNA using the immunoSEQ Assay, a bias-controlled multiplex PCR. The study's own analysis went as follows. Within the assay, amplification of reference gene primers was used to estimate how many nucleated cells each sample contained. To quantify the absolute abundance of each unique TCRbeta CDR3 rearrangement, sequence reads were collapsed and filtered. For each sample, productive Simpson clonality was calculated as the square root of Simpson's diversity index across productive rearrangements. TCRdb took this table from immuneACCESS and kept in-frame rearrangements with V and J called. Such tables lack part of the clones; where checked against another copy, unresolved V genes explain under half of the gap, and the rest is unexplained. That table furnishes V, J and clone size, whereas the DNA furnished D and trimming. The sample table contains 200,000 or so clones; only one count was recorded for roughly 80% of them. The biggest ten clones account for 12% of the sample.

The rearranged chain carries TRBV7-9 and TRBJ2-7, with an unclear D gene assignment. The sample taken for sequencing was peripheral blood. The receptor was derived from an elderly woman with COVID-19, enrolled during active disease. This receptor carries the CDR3 CASSLISPNYEQYF. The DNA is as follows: TGTGCCAGCAGCTTAATTTCCCCTAACTACGAGCAGTACTTC.